This TCR beta chain emerged from a study of cytomegalovirus exposure and HLA in healthy donors. Whole-study context: Of the donors genotyped, several hundred in all, 81% fell in the Caucasian-associated ancestry cluster. Overall study findings and caveats: One variant, a missense change in DCLRE1C, was linked in a later analysis to TCR beta V- and J-gene trimming.

The PCR contained 60 Vbeta and 13 Jbeta primers. Generated by immunoSEQ multiplex PCR, the TCRdb table keeps only in-frame clones and is missing some. The table shows 140,000 to 150,000 clones, with approximately 80% occurring only once. The CDR3 is 16 residues long. CDR1 SGHAT and CDR2 FQNNGV come from the germline V gene. Trimming at V came to 1 base and at J to 4 bases, leaving 6 bases not matched to a gene. Regarding donors, all were healthy bone marrow donors. As to this clone: Its antigen is not known.

Sequencing input: PBMCs. The chain joins TRBV11-2 to TRBJ1-3, with 8 bases that match TRBD1. The sequence was collected from a woman younger than 30 in good health and CMV-seropositive. As DNA, the CDR3 is TGTGCCAGCAGCTTAGGAACCAGGGGGCTGGGAAACACCATATATTTT. Translation: CASSLGTRGLGNTIYF.